This T cell receptor beta chain was sequenced in a study of beta chain features in type 1 diabetes. The V gene lost 0 bases and the J gene lost 1 base, with 10 bases spanning the gap. From germline, CDR1 is SGDLS and CDR2 YYNGEE. The length of the CDR3 is 16 residues. As every portion of the isolated RNA was reverse transcribed, the sequencing read expressed TCRB transcripts. Read counts averaged about 3.57 million for samples of naive, central memory and regulatory T cells. TCRdb's copy holds only in-frame clones and misses some; the assay was immunoSEQ multiplex PCR. The data show 850,000 to 900,000 clones, about a sixth seen once. This clone came up a few times.

The TCR was taken from a woman younger than 35 in good health. The chain joins TRBV9 to TRBJ2-2; D is uncertain. The sample was naive CD4+ T cells from blood. As DNA, the CDR3 is TGTGCCAGCAGCGTAGGCGGTGTAGGGAACACCGGGGAGCTGTTTTTT. Its protein is CASSVGGVGNTGELFF.